These 9 T cell receptor beta chains were sequenced from one sample in a study of T cells after yellow fever vaccination. One entry per CDR3 protein results from TCRdb running MiXCR on the 5' RACE reads. This table has approximately 90,000 distinct CDR3 sequences, about an eighth appearing once. This material consisted of CD8+ T cells not binding an NS4B(214-222) dextramer, sorted from PBMCs, taken about 20 days after the first yellow fever vaccination. The receptors were sampled from a man in his late teens or twenties who received the YFV17D yellow fever vaccine.

This clonotype came up a few times. This chain joins TRBV6-2 or TRBV6-3 and TRBJ1-5; D remains ambiguous. The CDR3 extends over 15 amino acids. V was cut by 1 base and J by 1 base, with 8 bases left in between. The germline V gene has CDR1 MNHEY and CDR2 SVGEGT. The CDR3 DNA follows: TGTGCCAGCAGTTACTTGGTCGCCAGCAATCAGCCCCAGCATTTT. It is translated as CASSYLVASNQPQHF.

Only a few counts were recorded for this clonotype. The chain is built from TRBV12-3 or TRBV12-4 and TRBJ2-1; D is possibly TRBD1 (5 bases). CDR3 length equals 12 residues. Trimming removed 6 bases from V and 10 bases from J, with 13 bases in between. The CDR3 here is CASSSGNPEQFF. CDR3 DNA sequence: TGTGCCAGCAGCTCAGGGAACCCAGAGCAGTTCTTC.

This chain joins TRBV6-2 or TRBV6-3 and TRBJ2-1; D is unclear. V was shortened by 6 bases and J by 0 bases, with 15 bases between the two germline ends. The germline V gene has CDR1 MNHEY and CDR2 SVGEGT. The CDR3 runs 16 residues. This CDR3 reads CASRSWLLDSYNEQFF. CDR3 nucleotide sequence: TGTGCCAGCAGATCTTGGCTCCTGGACTCCTACAATGAGCAGTTCTTC.

There are a few counts of this clonotype. This chain uses TRBV11-2 with TRBJ2-3; 9 bases line up with TRBD1. Per the germline V gene, CDR1 is SGHAT and CDR2 is FQNNGV. J gave up 6 bases and V 5 bases, and 9 bases lay outside the gene matches. This CDR3 spans 15 amino acids. The DNA of the CDR3 is TGTGCCAGCAGCGTCGGGACAGGGACGGGGGATACGCAGTATTTT. Translation: CASSVGTGTGDTQYF.

The J gene is TRBJ2-7, the V gene TRBV7-6; a weak D match, TRBD2 (6 bases). V lost 5 bases, J lost 2 bases, and 10 bases lay in between. CDR1 and CDR2 (germline): SGHVS, FNYEAQ. The CDR3 is made up of 13 amino acids. The CDR3 reads CASSPGGAYEQYF. DNA of the CDR3: TGTGCCAGCAGCCCCGGAGGGGCCTACGAGCAGTACTTC. Combining the CDR3 with reference TRBV7-6 and TRBJ2-7 gives the whole variable domain GAGVSQSPRYKVTKRGQDVALRCDPISGHVSLYWYRQALGQGPEFLTYFNYEAQQDKSGLPNDRFSAERPEGSISTLTIQRTEQRDSAMYRCASSPGGAYEQYFGPGTRLTVT.

This clonotype has ten or more counts. The chain carries TRBV3-1 and TRBJ2-7; a possible D gene is TRBD2 (5 bases). Germline lookup yields CDR1 LGHDT and CDR2 YNNKEL (reference sequence). V lost 4 bases and J 4 bases, leaving 8 bases between the germline ends. The CDR3 spans 12 residues. The CDR3 DNA sequence: TGTGCCAGCAGCCCACGGGGATACGAGCAGTACTTC. Translated, it gives CASSPRGYEQYF.

This clonotype was detected a few times. This chain connects TRBV6-1 to TRBJ2-3, with 11 bases identical to TRBD2. Germline V gene lookup returns CDR1 MNHNS and CDR2 SASEGT. The J segment lost 3 bases and the V segment lost 6 bases, leaving 5 bases of the junction unmatched. This CDR3 is 15 amino acids long. The CDR3 protein is CASSGLAGGTDTQYF. The CDR3 bases are TGTGCCAGCAGCGGACTAGCGGGCGGTACAGATACGCAGTATTTT.

V and J are TRBV6-5 and TRBJ2-2, with 8 bases matching TRBD1. V trimming: 2 bases; J trimming: 7 bases; junction bases outside the gene matches: 9. Per the germline V gene, CDR1 is MNHEY and CDR2 is SVGAGI. This CDR3 has 16 amino acids. The CDR3 sequence is CASSYQDRVRIGELFF. The CDR3 nucleotides read TGTGCCAGCAGTTACCAGGACAGGGTGCGGATCGGGGAGCTGTTTTTT.

The rearrangement uses TRBV4-1 and TRBJ1-1, with 10 bases fitting TRBD1. Germline CDR1 is MGHRA and CDR2 is YSYEKL. The CDR3 loop spans 15 amino acids. The J segment lost 6 bases and the V segment lost 2 bases, leaving 6 bases of the junction unmatched. CDR3 region: CASSQFRDRGAEAFF. The CDR3 DNA reads as TGCGCCAGCAGCCAATTCCGGGACAGGGGCGCTGAAGCTTTCTTT.